A single T cell receptor beta chain is shown here with its context. As handled by the study authors: Amplification from reference gene primers served as the basis for estimated nucleated cell counts. Sequencing used immunoSEQ multiplex PCR; TCRdb keeps in-frame clones, though not all of them. The V and J calls and clone size are taken from that table; D and trimming were inferred from the DNA. This sample yields about 220,000 clones, of which 80% to 90% are seen a single time; 2% to 2.5% belongs to the top ten. Germline V CDR1 and CDR2: SQVTM, ANQGSEA. Trimming cost V 6 bases and J 8 bases; bases outside gene matches: 12. This CDR3 contains 15 residues. The sample is drawn from a study of blood T cell repertoires in COVID-19. Study background: Donors in the United States, Italy and Spain gave samples during acute or convalescent COVID-19. In each case, the material was cDNA or gDNA derived from T cells, B-cell-depleted T cells, or PBMCs.

The genes are TRBV29-1 and TRBJ1-4, with 10 bases fitting TRBD1. Sample: peripheral blood. The TCR was taken from a man aged 35-49 years who had recovered from COVID-19. Here the CDR3 DNA reads TGCAGCGTGATCTCCCCGACAGGGGGCGACGAAAAACTGTTTTTT. This gives the protein CSVISPTGGDEKLFF.